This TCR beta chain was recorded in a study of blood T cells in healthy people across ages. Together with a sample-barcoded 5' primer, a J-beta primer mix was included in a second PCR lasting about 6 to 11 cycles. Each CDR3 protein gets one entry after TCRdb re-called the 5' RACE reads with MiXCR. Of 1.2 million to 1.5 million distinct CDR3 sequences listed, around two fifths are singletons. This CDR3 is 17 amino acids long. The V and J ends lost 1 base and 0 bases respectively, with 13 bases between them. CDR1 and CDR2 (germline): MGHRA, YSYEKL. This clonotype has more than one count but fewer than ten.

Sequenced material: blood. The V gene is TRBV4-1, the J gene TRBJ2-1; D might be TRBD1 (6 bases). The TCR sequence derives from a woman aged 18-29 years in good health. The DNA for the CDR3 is TGCGCCAGCAGCCAAGTCTGGGGGCGGAGCTCCTACAATGAGCAGTTCTTC. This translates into CASSQVWGRSSYNEQFF.